The 8 T cell receptor beta chains reported below all come from one sample, sequenced in a study of shared clonotypes between healthy human individuals. TCRdb's copy holds only in-frame clones and misses some; the assay was immunoSEQ multiplex PCR. In the table there are around 1.5 million clones, 95% to 99% of which are singletons. The specimen sequenced was naive CD4+ T cells sorted from blood. Subset: CD45RA+ positively selected. The receptors were sampled from a man under 40 in good health.

The genes are TRBV18 and TRBJ2-5; TRBD2 matches 13 bases. Germline CDR1 and CDR2: KGHSH and LQKENI. Trimming cost V 2 bases and J 5 bases; bases outside gene matches: 5. The CDR3 runs 16 residues. The CDR3 DNA follows: TGTGCCAGCTCACCAGGACTAGCGGGAGTTTTGGAGACCCAGTACTTC. Encoded protein: CASSPGLAGVLETQYF.

This clone showed up just once. This chain joins TRBV5-4 and TRBJ2-7, with 10 bases that match TRBD1. There are 15 residues in the CDR3. Germline-derived CDR1 and CDR2 are SGHNT and YYREEE (reference sequence). V shed 4 bases, J shed 3 bases, and the junction held 7 bases outside the gene matches. CDR3 in DNA: TGTGCCAGCAGCGCTGGGACAGGGGACTTCTACGAGCAGTACTTC. Amino acids: CASSAGTGDFYEQYF.

The chain carries TRBV4-3 and TRBJ2-7; TRBD1 agrees at 9 bases. The CDR3 contains 17 residues. With V trimmed by 1 base and J by 6 bases, 13 bases remained unmatched. Germline values: CDR1 LGHNA, CDR2 YSLEER. CDR3 DNA sequence: TGCGCCAGCAGCCAAGGTGGAGGGACAGGGTTTGTGAGCGAGCAGTACTTC. This sequence encodes CASSQGGGTGFVSEQYF.

The chain combines TRBV7-3 with TRBJ1-2, with TRBD1 identical over 8 bases. Trimming at V came to 8 bases and at J to 5 bases, leaving 10 bases not matched to a gene. Germline-derived CDR1 and CDR2 are SGHTA and FQGTGA. The CDR3 is 14 amino acids. The CDR3 reads CASASGGAGYGYTF. The CDR3, as DNA: TGTGCCAGCGCGTCAGGGGGCGCCGGTTATGGCTACACCTTC.

The V call is TRBV5-1, the J call TRBJ2-1, with 8 bases fitting TRBD2. The CDR3 has 14 amino acids. V shed 2 bases and J 8 bases; nucleotides not matched to a gene: 6. The germline gives CDR1 SGHRS, CDR2 YFSETQ. The CDR3 bases are TGCGCCAGCAGCTTAATAGCGGGATCGGATGAGCAGTTCTTC. Its translation is CASSLIAGSDEQFF.

The chain has TRBV5-4 and TRBJ2-7; no clear D gene. The CDR3 consists of 15 residues. Deletions cut 2 bases from V and 6 bases from J, with 18 bases between. CDR1 is SGHNT and CDR2 is YYREEE in the germline V gene (reference sequence). Here the CDR3 DNA reads TGTGCCAGCAGCTTAAGCCTGGCAACCCTCGGCGAGCAGTACTTC. Translation: CASSLSLATLGEQYF.

J is TRBJ2-2 and V is TRBV5-4; D unclear. This CDR3 is 13 amino acids long. Germline CDR1 is SGHNT and CDR2 is YYREEE (reference sequence). With 4 bases removed from V and 7 bases from J, the gap between germline ends came to 11 bases. CDR3 nucleotide sequence: TGTGCCAGCAGCCCCCAACAAGTCGGGGAGCTGTTTTTT. Protein: CASSPQQVGELFF.

The CDR3 protein is CASSPQAGYNTIYF. The DNA for the CDR3 is TGTGCCAGCAGCCCTCAAGCCGGGTACAACACCATATATTTT. The V gene is TRBV9, the J gene TRBJ1-3; D is unresolved. The V and J ends lost 4 bases and 7 bases respectively, with 15 bases between them. Per germline, CDR1 SGDLS and CDR2 YYNGEE. This CDR3 comprises 14 residues.